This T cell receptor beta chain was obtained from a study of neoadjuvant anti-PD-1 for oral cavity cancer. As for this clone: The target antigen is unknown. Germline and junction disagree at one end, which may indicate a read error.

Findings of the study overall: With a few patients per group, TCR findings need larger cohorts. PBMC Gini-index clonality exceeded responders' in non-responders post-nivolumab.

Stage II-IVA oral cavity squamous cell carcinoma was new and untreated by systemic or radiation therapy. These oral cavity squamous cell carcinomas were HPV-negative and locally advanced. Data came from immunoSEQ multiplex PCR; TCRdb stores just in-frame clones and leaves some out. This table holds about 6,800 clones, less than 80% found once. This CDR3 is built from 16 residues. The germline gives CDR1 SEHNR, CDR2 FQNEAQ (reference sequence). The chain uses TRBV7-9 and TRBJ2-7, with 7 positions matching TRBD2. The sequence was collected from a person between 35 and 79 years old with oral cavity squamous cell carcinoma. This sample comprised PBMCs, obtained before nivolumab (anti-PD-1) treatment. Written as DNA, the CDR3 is TGTGCCAGCAGCTTAGGGGGTCGCGGGACTATAGGTAGACCAGAGTTC. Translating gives CASSLGGRGTIGRPEF.